This is a list of T cell receptor beta chains from one sample in a study of T cell changes during pregnancy in multiple sclerosis. Using immunoSEQ multiplex PCR, the repertoire was profiled, and TCRdb retains in-frame clones only, with some absent. This sample yields about 69,000 clones, of which around 92% are seen a single time; 1.5% to 2.5% belongs to the top ten. The sequenced sample was peripheral blood, obtained in the third trimester of pregnancy. All receptors derive from a female donor in good health, enrolled as a control in a pregnancy study. The CDR3 runs from the conserved cysteine through the conserved F or W. A D gene is named only where the DNA matches it firmly. Not every row has a clone size; where given, it reads once, few, many or a size class.

clone_size | j_call | d_call | v_call | cdr3_nt | cdr3_aa
. | TRBJ1-5 | . | TRBV2 | TGTGCCAGTGGACAGACGTATAGCAATCAGCCCCAGCATTTT | CASGQTYSNQPQHF
. | TRBJ2-2 | TRBD1 | TRBV2 | TGTGCCAGCGGTGAGAGGGGGCGCTCGGGGGAGCTGTTTTTT | CASGERGRSGELFF
. | TRBJ2-2 | TRBD2 | TRBV5-1 | TGCGCCAGCCAAAGGACTAGCGGGAGTTTCGGCGGGGAGCTGTTTTTT | CASQRTSGSFGGELFF
. | TRBJ1-5 | TRBD1 | TRBV2 | TGTGCCAGCAGGGCCGGGACAGGGGTTGAGTCAGAGCCCCAGCATTTT | CASRAGTGVESEPQHF
few | TRBJ1-5 | . | TRBV21-1 | TGTGCCAGCAGAGGAGACAATCAGCCCCAGCATTTT | CASRGDNQPQHF
. | TRBJ1-2 | . | TRBV10-3 | TGTGCCATCAGTGTGGACTCTCAATATGGCTACACCTTC | CAISVDSQYGYTF
. | TRBJ2-5 | . | TRBV11-2 | TGTGCCAGCAGCGGCTGGACTCCTCTTCTCGAGACCCAGTACTTC | CASSGWTPLLETQYF
. | TRBJ2-1 | . | TRBV18 | TGTGCCAGCTCACCACGGCAAAACTATTACAATGAGCAGTTCTTC | CASSPRQNYYNEQFF
. | TRBJ1-5 | . | TRBV19 | TGTGCCAGTAGCCCCGGGGGGGTTGGGAGTCAGCCCCAGCATTTT | CASSPGGVGSQPQHF
. | TRBJ2-1 | TRBD1 | TRBV14 | TGTGCCAGCAGCCGAAGGAGACAGGGGTCCTACAATGAGCAGTTCTTC | CASSRRRQGSYNEQFF
. | TRBJ2-7 | TRBD2 | TRBV5-4 | TGTGCCAGCAGCTTGGGATGGTCAGCGGGATTGGGAGGGCTCTACGAGCAGTACTTC | CASSLGWSAGLGGLYEQYF
. | TRBJ1-5 | . | TRBV7-9 | TGTGCCAGCAGCGGAACGACAGCCAGCAATCAGCCCCAGCATTTT | CASSGTTASNQPQHF
. | TRBJ2-7 | TRBD2 | TRBV28 | TGTGCCAGCAGTACTAGCGGGAACAACTACGAGCAGTACTTC | CASSTSGNNYEQYF
. | TRBJ2-1 | TRBD2 | TRBV2 | TGTGCCAGCAGTTCCGGGACTAGGGACAATGAGCAGTTCTTC | CASSSGTRDNEQFF
few | TRBJ2-7 | TRBD1 | TRBV30 | TGTGCCTGGATCCAGGACAGGGGTTCCTACGAGCAGTACTTC | CAWIQDRGSYEQYF
. | TRBJ1-4 | TRBD1 | TRBV7-9 | TGTGCCAGCAGCTCGGGACAGGGAAATGAAAAACTGTTTTTT | CASSSGQGNEKLFF
. | TRBJ1-2 | TRBD1 | TRBV7-2 | TGTGCCAGCAGCAGGGACAGAAACTATGGCTACACCTTC | CASSRDRNYGYTF
. | TRBJ2-1 | . | TRBV28 | TGTGCCAGCAGATTCACAGGGACTACGGGGCGCAATGAGCAGTTCTTC | CASRFTGTTGRNEQFF
. | TRBJ2-5 | . | TRBV11-2 | TGTGCCAGCAGCTCGGAGGGAATTGGTAGGGAGACCCAGTACTTC | CASSSEGIGRETQYF
. | TRBJ2-3 | TRBD2 | TRBV6-5 | TGTGCAACACGGGCGGGACTAGCCACAGATACGCAGTATTTT | CATRAGLATDTQYF
. | TRBJ2-3 | TRBD2 | TRBV7-9 | TGTGCCAGCAGTCAAGGGACTAGCGGGAGTGTCACAGATACGCAGTATTTT | CASSQGTSGSVTDTQYF
. | TRBJ2-7 | . | TRBV2 | TGTGCCAGCCGTTGGGAGTCCTACGAGCAGTACTTC | CASRWESYEQYF
many | TRBJ2-5 | TRBD2 | TRBV5-6 | TGTGCCAGCAGCTTGGCGGGGGGGGCAGAGACCCAGTACTTC | CASSLAGGAETQYF
. | TRBJ2-5 | TRBD1 | TRBV5-4 | TGTGCCAGCAGCTGGGACAGGGGGCAAGAGACCCAGTACTTC | CASSWDRGQETQYF
. | TRBJ2-2 | TRBD1 | TRBV7-9 | TGTGCCAGCAGCTCGGACAGGGTTGGCGGGGAGCTGTTTTTT | CASSSDRVGGELFF
. | TRBJ2-1 | TRBD2 | TRBV5-1 | TGCGCCAGCAGCTCCAACGGGGGGGCCCCCTACAATGAGCAGTTCTTC | CASSSNGGAPYNEQFF
. | TRBJ2-1 | . | TRBV29-1 | TGCAGCGTTCCGTTCGGCTCCTACAATGAGCAGTTCTTC | CSVPFGSYNEQFF
. | TRBJ2-7 | TRBD2 | TRBV5-6 | TGTGCCAGCAGCCCCGGACTAGCCTCCTACGAGCAGTACTTC | CASSPGLASYEQYF
. | TRBJ2-5 | . | TRBV5-1 | TGCGCCAGCAGCTTGGCTTCCAGTAAAGAGACCCAGTACTTC | CASSLASSKETQYF
. | TRBJ2-7 | TRBD2 | TRBV6-1 | TGTGCCAGCAGGGGACTAGCGGGGGTGTACGAGCAGTACTTC | CASRGLAGVYEQYF
few | TRBJ1-1 | . | TRBV28 | TGTGCCACCACGTGGGGGAGGACTGAAGCTTTCTTT | CATTWGRTEAFF
. | TRBJ2-1 | TRBD2 | TRBV14 | TGTGCCAGCAGCCTCCGGGGATGGGCGGGAGGGCTCTATGAGCAGTTCTTC | CASSLRGWAGGLYEQFF
once | TRBJ2-5 | TRBD1 | TRBV2 | TGTGCCAGCAGTGAGGGGACAGGGGTGGAGACCCAGTACTTC | CASSEGTGVETQYF
. | TRBJ2-7 | . | TRBV10-2 | TGCGCCAGCAGTGTCGGGGATCGGGAGCAGTACTTC | CASSVGDREQYF
. | TRBJ2-3 | TRBD2 | TRBV5-1 | TGCGCCAGCACCCAAACAGCGGGGAGGGCAGATACGCAGTATTTT | CASTQTAGRADTQYF
. | TRBJ2-3 | . | TRBV30 | TGTGCCTGTGCAGGGGATACGCAGTATTTT | CACAGDTQYF
. | TRBJ2-1 | TRBD2 | TRBV4-1 | TGCGCCAGCAGCCCGACTAGCGGCTCCTACAATGAGCAGTTCTTC | CASSPTSGSYNEQFF
. | TRBJ1-2 | TRBD1 | TRBV30 | TGTGCCTGGAGGGACAGGGGGTTTATCGATGGCTACACCTTC | CAWRDRGFIDGYTF
once | TRBJ2-1 | . | TRBV19 | TGTGCCAGTAATCCGGGGGTGTCGTCCAATGAGCAGTTCTTC | CASNPGVSSNEQFF
once | TRBJ1-2 | . | TRBV6-1 | TGTGCCAGCAACCGGGGGGACTATGGCTACACCTTC | CASNRGDYGYTF
once | TRBJ2-5 | . | TRBV10-3 | TGTGCCATCGCGGCAGAAGAGACCCAGTACTTC | CAIAAEETQYF
. | TRBJ2-5 | TRBD2 | TRBV19 | TGTGCCAGTAGTACGGGACTAGACTCCCAGTACTTC | CASSTGLDSQYF
. | TRBJ2-7 | TRBD1 | TRBV10-3 | TGTGCCATCAGTGATCCGGGACAGAACTACGAGCAGTACTTC | CAISDPGQNYEQYF
. | TRBJ2-5 | . | TRBV27 | TGTGCCAGCAGTTTCCGAGTGGGCCCCCAGGAAGAGACCCAGTACTTC | CASSFRVGPQEETQYF
. | TRBJ2-1 | TRBD2 | TRBV7-2 | TGTGCCAGCAGCGTTCAGGCGGGAGGCAGGTATGAGCAGTTCTTC | CASSVQAGGRYEQFF
. | TRBJ1-2 | . | TRBV30 | TGTGCCTGGATTTCCAGAATCTATGGCTACACCTTC | CAWISRIYGYTF
. | TRBJ2-7 | . | TRBV7-8 | TGTGCCAGCTCTCTAGTCTACGAGCAGTACTTC | CASSLVYEQYF
. | TRBJ2-7 | . | TRBV5-4 | TGTGCCAGCAGCACACAGGGATTGGCCTACGAGCAGTACTTC | CASSTQGLAYEQYF
. | TRBJ2-4 | TRBD2 | TRBV10-3 | TGTGCCATCAGTGGGATAGCGGGGGGGAAAAACATTCAGTACTTC | CAISGIAGGKNIQYF
. | TRBJ2-7 | . | TRBV7-2 | TGTGCCAGCAGTTCCGAGTGGACTCACGAGCAGTACTTC | CASSSEWTHEQYF
. | TRBJ2-7 | . | TRBV28 | TGTGCCAGCAGACCATCTAGCGCCCGCTCCTACGAGCAGTACTTC | CASRPSSARSYEQYF
. | TRBJ2-3 | TRBD2 | TRBV28 | TGTGCCAGCAGTTTGGGGAGTAGCGGGTCAAGGTTTGATACGCAGTATTTT | CASSLGSSGSRFDTQYF
. | TRBJ2-2 | . | TRBV7-2 | TGTGCCAGCAGCTTATATGGACACCTAACCGGGGAGCTGTTTTTT | CASSLYGHLTGELFF